This record looks at one T cell receptor (beta chain) sequence and its context. Its antigen remains unidentified. This sample was taken from a study of OX40 agonist ivuxolimab in advanced cancers. For the study at large: Ivuxolimab is a fully human IgG2 antibody that activates OX40 (CD134). Cancers in dose escalation were hepatocellular, melanoma, renal cell and head and neck. Males comprised 82.7% of the group, whose mean age was roughly 64 years (range about 20 to 85). Study-level results: In the 0.1-3.0 mg/kg groups, partial responders showed among the lowest expansion.

The repertoire was sequenced with immunoSEQ multiplex PCR; TCRdb's copy has only in-frame clones and lacks some. The sample lists fewer than 65,000 clones, about 89% occurring once. V lost 3 bases and J 6 bases, leaving 15 bases between the germline ends. In germline, CDR1 is MNHEY, CDR2 SVGAGI. The CDR3 is 14 residues long. The TCR sequence derives from an adult with an advanced solid tumor such as melanoma, head and neck, liver or kidney cancer. The V and J genes are TRBV6-5 and TRBJ2-7; possible D gene TRBD1, 5 bases. This material consisted of CD4+ or CD8+ T cells sorted from blood, taken in a trial of the OX40 agonist ivuxolimab. The CDR3 bases are TGTGCCAGCAGTTATGAGGCAGGGAACCTCGAGCAGTACTTC. Translating it yields CASSYEAGNLEQYF.